This T cell receptor (beta chain) was recorded in a study of Ad26.COV2.S vaccination and SARS-CoV-2 variants. Study summary: Intramuscular Ad26.COV2.S doses were given once or twice, 56 days apart.

As concerns this clone: Its specificity is unknown.

The protocol was immunoSEQ multiplex PCR, while the TCRdb copy is restricted to in-frame clones and leaves out a portion. The sample records 510,000 or so clones, 87% being singletons. Described treatment: some 20 received Ad26.COV2.S at low or high dose, single or two shots; 5 received placebo; per-sample allocation not given. Sampling happened 63 days after the first vaccine or placebo injection. Boston provided a donor who was an adult aged 18-55 years. Study conclusions and caveats: Vaccine and placebo recipients had comparable breadth of non-spike TCRs. Vaccinees reportedly had broad spike-specific CD8+ and CD4+ T cell responses.

There are 14 residues in the CDR3. Trimming at V came to 7 bases and at J to 7 bases, leaving 10 bases not matched to a gene. Germline values: CDR1 ENHRY, CDR2 SYGVKD. The receptor was derived from a person between 18 and 60 years old who received the Ad26.COV2.S COVID-19 vaccine or a placebo. The specimen comprised peripheral blood, sampled in a trial of Ad26.COV2.S vaccine versus placebo. The genes are TRBV10-3 and TRBJ1-1, with 9 bases identical to TRBD1. The CDR3: CAINPGQGNFEAFF. CDR3 sequence (DNA): TGTGCCATCAACCCGGGACAGGGTAATTTTGAAGCTTTCTTT.